The 25 T cell receptor beta chains reported below all come from one sample, sequenced in a study of OX40 agonist ivuxolimab in advanced cancers. TCRdb keeps only in-frame clones here, not all; method: immunoSEQ multiplex PCR. Of about 40,000 clones detected, 88% appear once; the ten largest clones hold roughly 25%. The specimen comprised CD4+ or CD8+ T cells sorted from blood, sampled in a trial of the OX40 agonist ivuxolimab. These receptors all stem from an adult with an advanced solid tumor such as melanoma, head and neck, liver or kidney cancer.

The rearrangement links TRBV5-5 to TRBJ2-7; TRBD1 aligns across 8 bases. CDR1 and CDR2 from the germline V gene are SGHKS and YYEKEE (reference sequence). This CDR3 region has 16 residues. J was trimmed by 5 bases and V by 4 bases; bases with no gene match: 14. Here the CDR3 reads CASSIPRAGGQDEQYF. The CDR3 DNA reads as TGTGCCAGCAGCATACCTCGGGCAGGGGGCCAGGACGAGCAGTACTTC.

The CDR3 bases are TGTGCCATCAGTGAGTCCAAGCGCACCTACAATGAGCAGTTCTTC. Protein product: CAISESKRTYNEQFF. V is TRBV10-3 and J is TRBJ2-1; D is undetermined. V lost 0 bases and J lost 2, with 8 bases in between. The CDR3 is made up of 15 amino acids. The germline CDR1 and CDR2 sequences are ENHRY and SYGVKD.

The chain recombines TRBV9 with TRBJ2-1; the match to TRBD2 covers 11 bases. The CDR3 sequence is 14 residues long. Germline values: CDR1 SGDLS, CDR2 YYNGEE. With 8 bases clipped from V and 9 bases from J, the junction kept 10 bases outside the gene matches. Here the CDR3 reads CASSSSGRAFEQFF. The DNA for the CDR3 is TGTGCCAGTAGCAGTAGCGGGAGGGCATTTGAGCAGTTCTTC.

The chain joins TRBV6-1 to TRBJ1-2, with TRBD1 matching over 7 bases. The ends lost 6 bases at V and 7 bases at J; junction bases unmatched: 8. The germline V gene has CDR1 MNHNS and CDR2 SASEGT. The length of the CDR3 is 13 residues. DNA of the CDR3: TGTGCCAGCAGGCCCCCAGGGGGTGCTGGCTACACCTTC. It is translated as CASRPPGGAGYTF.

This chain connects TRBV7-3 to TRBJ2-7; D uncertain. V was trimmed by 2 bases and J by 1 base, leaving 12 bases between them. CDR1 is SGHTA, CDR2 FQGTGA, per germline. The CDR3 has 15 residues. The CDR3 protein is CASSLVPGGSYEQYF. CDR3 DNA: TGTGCCAGCAGCTTAGTCCCCGGCGGTTCCTACGAGCAGTACTTC.

The rearrangement links TRBV14 to TRBJ2-7; 11 nucleotides match TRBD1. Losses at the gene ends were 6 bases for V and 6 bases for J; bases not matched to a gene: 10. Looked up from germline, CDR1 is SGHDN and CDR2 is FVKESK. The CDR3 runs to 15 residues. The CDR3: CASSRTGGWFREQYF. In DNA form, the CDR3 reads TGTGCCAGCAGTCGGACAGGGGGCTGGTTTCGCGAGCAGTACTTC.

This chain connects TRBV19 to TRBJ2-1; 7 bases match TRBD1. Germline lookup yields CDR1 LNHDA and CDR2 SQIVND (reference sequence). V gave up 5 bases and J gave up 4 bases; unmatched junction bases: 5. This CDR3 comprises 14 residues. CDR3 loop: CASSLQGSYNEQFF. Here the CDR3 DNA reads TGTGCCAGTAGTTTACAGGGGTCATACAATGAGCAGTTCTTC.

This clone is termed medium-sized. The CDR3 region has the DNA TGCGCCAGCAGCCAAAGGCCGCACGTTTTCCAGCCCCAGCATTTT. Translated, it gives CASSQRPHVFQPQHF. The rearrangement uses TRBV4-1 and TRBJ1-5; no firm D call. The CDR3 extends over 15 amino acids. Trimming stripped 2 bases from V and 7 bases from J, with 15 bases between. Germline CDR1 is MGHRA and CDR2 is YSYEKL.

A few counts support this clone. The J gene is TRBJ1-2, the V gene TRBV7-8; no clear D. V lost 1 base and J 8 bases, leaving 11 bases between the germline ends. Germline loops: CDR1 SGHVS, CDR2 FQNEAQ. There are 13 residues in the CDR3. This CDR3 is CASSLDSRGGYTF. CDR3 nucleotides: TGTGCCAGCAGCTTAGATTCTCGTGGGGGCTACACCTTC.

The rearrangement uses TRBV11-2 and TRBJ2-6, with TRBD1 matching 8 bases. Trimming at V came to 0 bases and at J to 4 bases, leaving 8 bases not matched to a gene. Germline CDR1 reads SGHAT; CDR2 reads FQNNGV. The CDR3 runs to 18 residues. In DNA form, the CDR3 reads TGTGCCAGCAGCTTAGAGGACAGGGTAATGGTAGGGGCCAACGTCCTGACTTTC. Translation gives CASSLEDRVMVGANVLTF.

The chain links TRBV5-6 to TRBJ2-3; 7 nucleotides agree with TRBD2. Germline V gene lookup returns CDR1 SGHDT and CDR2 YYEEEE. With 2 bases clipped from V and 3 bases from J, the junction kept 6 bases outside the gene matches. This CDR3 is 15 amino acids long. DNA for the CDR3: TGTGCCAGCAGCTTTCAAGCGGGAAGGACAGATACGCAGTATTTT. Protein sequence: CASSFQAGRTDTQYF.

V gene TRBV10-1 combines with J gene TRBJ2-5, with TRBD2 matching over 10 bases. The CDR3 runs 15 residues. Germline V gene sequence: CDR1 WNHNN, CDR2 SYGVQD (reference sequence). J gave up 1 base and V 5 bases, and 4 bases lay outside the gene matches. CDR3 coding DNA: TGCGCCAGCAGTTCTAGCGGGAGCCTCCAAGAGACCCAGTACTTC. It codes for CASSSSGSLQETQYF.

The V gene is TRBV5-1, the J gene TRBJ2-7, with unresolved D. The germline V and J ends were trimmed by 0 bases and 3 bases, with 13 bases remaining between them. This CDR3 has 15 residues. The germline V gene has CDR1 SGHRS and CDR2 YFSETQ. The CDR3 DNA reads TGCGCCAGCAGCTTGGAGGTCAACTTTTACTACGAGCAGTACTTC. Amino acid sequence: CASSLEVNFYYEQYF. The full variable domain, with the rest looked up from reference TRBV5-1 and TRBJ2-7, is KAGVTQTPRYLIKTRGQQVTLSCSPISGHRSVSWYQQTPGQGLQFLFEYFSETQRNKGNFPGRFSGRQFSNSRSEMNVSTLELGDSALYLCASSLEVNFYYEQYFGPGTRLTVT.

This chain links TRBV7-9 with TRBJ2-7, with D maybe TRBD2 (6 bases). From germline, CDR1 is SEHNR and CDR2 FQNEAQ (reference sequence). The CDR3 covers 15 residues. Trimming removed 1 base from V and 5 bases from J, with 15 bases in between. The CDR3 region is CASSLGTTPWDEQYF. The CDR3 nucleotides are TGTGCCAGCAGCTTAGGGACTACGCCTTGGGACGAGCAGTACTTC.

The chain carries TRBV7-2 and TRBJ2-7; 9 bases fit TRBD1. Germline trimming cut 5 bases from V and 5 bases from J; bases unmatched to any gene: 10. CDR3 length: 15 residues. Germline V lookup: CDR1 SGHTA, CDR2 FQGNSA. CDR3 loop: CASSVSTGGWNEQYF. As DNA, the CDR3 is TGTGCCAGCAGCGTCTCGACAGGGGGGTGGAACGAGCAGTACTTC.

The V and J genes are TRBV28 and TRBJ1-4; the D gene is possibly TRBD1 (5 bases). CDR1 and CDR2 from the germline V gene are MDHEN and SYDVKM. V gave up 10 bases and J gave up 8 bases, with 14 bases separating them. The CDR3 is made up of 12 amino acids. In nucleotides, the CDR3 is TGTGCCACGGGGCTGGGGGGAGAAAAACTGTTTTTT. Encoded protein: CATGLGGEKLFF.

The CDR3 spells CASSSPSGSTDTQYF. The DNA for the CDR3 is TGTGCCAGCAGCTCACCTAGCGGTAGCACAGATACGCAGTATTTT. The chain uses TRBV5-4 and TRBJ2-3; 7 positions match TRBD2. V dropped 3 bases and J dropped 0; count of bases not matched to a gene: 4. The CDR3 has 15 residues. Per germline, CDR1 SGHNT and CDR2 YYREEE (reference sequence).

The V and J genes are TRBV6-5 and TRBJ1-1; weak D call: TRBD1 (5 bases). Germline V gene sequence: CDR1 MNHEY, CDR2 SVGAGI. This CDR3 is 14 amino acids long. V was shortened by 3 bases and J by 4 bases, with 12 bases between the two germline ends. CDR3 sequence (DNA): TGTGCCAGCAGTTATGGGGCCGCGAGCACTGAAGCTTTCTTT. Translated, it gives CASSYGAASTEAFF.

This chain joins TRBV9 and TRBJ2-2; D is uncertain. Germline lookup yields CDR1 SGDLS and CDR2 YYNGEE. This CDR3 comprises 13 residues. V lost 4 bases and J lost 8, with 12 bases in between. The CDR3: CASSLSLSGELFF. CDR3 bases: TGTGCCAGCAGCTTGTCCTTATCAGGGGAGCTGTTTTTT.

This clone was seen a single time. J is TRBJ2-7 and V is TRBV27, with 7 bases lining up with TRBD1. Per the germline V gene, CDR1 is MNHEY and CDR2 is SMNVEV (reference sequence). This CDR3 contains 15 residues. V was pared by 2 bases and J by 6 bases, with 10 bases of the junction left unmatched. CDR3 nucleotide sequence: TGTGCCAGCAGTTTACTCGCGGCAGGGGGTGGCGAGCAGTACTTC. This translates into CASSLLAAGGGEQYF.

This clone was recorded only once. The chain has TRBV21-1 and TRBJ1-4; TRBD1, the table's D call, lacks a check against the DNA. TRBV21-1 is a listed pseudogene. This CDR3 comprises 17 residues. The CDR3 region has the DNA TGTGCCAGCAAGTGGGGACAGGGGGAAGAAAGTGGCGAAAAACTGTTTTTT. Amino acid sequence: CASKWGQGEESGEKLFF.

This chain connects TRBV11-2 to TRBJ2-3; tentative D call: TRBD2 (5 bases). Trimming pared 0 bases from V and 2 bases from J, leaving 12 bases between. The CDR3 has 16 residues. Germline assignment: CDR1 SGHAT and CDR2 FQNNGV. DNA for the CDR3: TGTGCCAGCAGCTTAGATCTCCGGGATATCACAGATACGCAGTATTTT. It encodes CASSLDLRDITDTQYF.

The V gene is TRBV4-1, the J gene TRBJ2-7, with D unclear. The V gene lost 4 bases and the J gene lost 0 bases, with 10 bases spanning the gap. This CDR3 is 14 amino acids long. The germline V gene has CDR1 MGHRA and CDR2 YSYEKL. The CDR3 is CASSPLAASYEQYF. For the CDR3, the DNA is TGCGCCAGCAGCCCACTGGCGGCCTCCTACGAGCAGTACTTC.

The CDR3 DNA is TGTGCCAGCAGCTTCGAGGGGCCGGGGTCCTACGAGCAGTACTTC. As protein: CASSFEGPGSYEQYF. V and J are TRBV11-2 and TRBJ2-7; D is possibly TRBD1 or TRBD2 (5 bases each). This CDR3 comprises 15 residues. V shed 3 bases and J shed 1 base, with 13 bases lying between them. Per germline, CDR1 SGHAT and CDR2 FQNNGV. Together with reference TRBV11-2 and TRBJ2-7, the CDR3 gives the full variable domain: EAGVAQSPRYKIIEKRQSVAFWCNPISGHATLYWYQQILGQGPKLLIQFQNNGVVDDSQLPKDRFSAERLKGVDSTLKIQPAKLEDSAVYLCASSFEGPGSYEQYFGPGTRLTVT.

The table lists this clone with a count of one. V is TRBV18 and J is TRBJ2-3, with 9 nucleotides matching TRBD2. CDR1 and CDR2 from the germline V gene are KGHSH and LQKENI. The V segment lost 2 bases and the J segment 6 bases; nucleotides outside the gene matches: 6. The CDR3 runs 15 residues. CDR3 residues: CASSPVAGAFDTQYF. The CDR3 nucleotides read TGTGCCAGCTCACCAGTAGCGGGAGCTTTCGATACGCAGTATTTT. Combining the CDR3 with reference TRBV18 and TRBJ2-3 gives the whole variable domain NAGVMQNPRHLVRRRGQEARLRCSPMKGHSHVYWYRQLPEEGLKFMVYLQKENIIDESGMPKERFSAEFPKEGPSILRIQQVVRGDSAAYFCASSPVAGAFDTQYFGPGTRLTVL.